Listed below are T cell receptor beta chains from one sample, sequenced in a study of regulatory T cells in long-lasting Graves disease. MiXCR, run by TCRdb on the multiplex PCR reads, gives a single entry per CDR3 protein. The table records a few hundred thousand distinct CDR3 sequences, roughly 20% of them present only once. Another study also made use of these data, one on T cells in Graves' hyperthyroidism and ophthalmopathy.

The input for sequencing was peripheral blood mononuclear cells (PBMCs), taken at new diagnosis, from a patient treated with antithyroid drugs. The source is a woman aged 25 to 39 with Graves disease. Both conserved end residues are part of each CDR3. D genes are given only for firm matches. A clone size is listed for some rows: how often the clone was seen (once, few, many), or a class if it is expanded.

V	D	size	J	CDR3	DNA
TRBV9	-	many	TRBJ2-2	CASSVENSYTGELFF	TGTGCCAGCAGCGTAGAAAACAGTTACACCGGGGAGCTGTTTTTT
TRBV5-5	-	many	TRBJ1-2	CASSSGGAYGYTF	TGTGCCAGCAGCTCCGGGGGGGCCTATGGCTACACCTTC
TRBV27	-	many	TRBJ2-1	CASRLGAFTYNEQFF	TGTGCCAGCAGGTTGGGGGCTTTTACCTACAATGAGCAGTTCTTC
TRBV28	-	-	TRBJ1-1	CASSTTGSAFF	TGTGCCAGCAGCACGACAGGATCAGCTTTCTTT
TRBV5-8	-	many	TRBJ1-5	CASSLQWGNQPQHF	TGTGCCAGCAGCTTGCAATGGGGCAATCAGCCCCAGCATTTT
TRBV27	TRBD1	many	TRBJ1-5	CASSLFFSGTGDQPQHF	TGTGCCAGCAGTTTGTTCTTCTCCGGGACAGGTGATCAGCCCCAGCATTTT
TRBV28	-	many	TRBJ1-2	CASISPMEMGRTGYTF	TGTGCCAGCATTAGTCCCATGGAGATGGGGCGAACGGGCTACACCTTC
TRBV7-6	-	few	TRBJ2-7	CASSPPGTFAYEQYF	TGTGCCAGCAGCCCCCCCGGGACTTTCGCCTACGAGCAGTACTTC
TRBV30	-	many	TRBJ1-4	CAWSVLQVEGEKLFF	TGTGCCTGGAGTGTACTACAGGTGGAGGGTGAAAAACTGTTTTTT
TRBV12-3/TRBV12-4	-	many	TRBJ1-6	CASRPQRSSGGSSPLHF	TGTGCCAGCAGACCCCAGAGGTCTTCGGGGGGTAGTTCACCCCTCCACTTT
TRBV7-3	-	-	TRBJ2-2	CASSLSSMATGELFF	TGTGCCAGCAGCTTATCTTCTATGGCCACCGGGGAGCTGTTTTTT
TRBV6-1	-	many	TRBJ1-1	CASSSTTGNTEAFF	TGTGCCAGCAGCTCCACTACAGGAAACACTGAAGCTTTCTTT
TRBV2	TRBD1	many	TRBJ1-1	CASRDRVATEAFF	TGTGCCAGCAGAGACAGGGTGGCCACTGAAGCTTTCTTT
TRBV28	-	many	TRBJ2-2	CASNEAGDPGELFF	TGTGCCAGCAATGAGGCAGGGGACCCCGGGGAGCTGTTTTTT
TRBV10-3	-	-	TRBJ2-7	CAAGAGPHYEQYF	TGTGCCGCCGGGGCGGGACCCCACTACGAGCAGTACTTC
TRBV9	TRBD1	-	TRBJ2-3	CASSVAPQLTGGELDTQYF	TGTGCCAGCAGCGTAGCCCCACAGCTAACAGGGGGCGAATTAGATACGCAGTATTTT